Below, 25 T cell receptor beta chains from the same sample are listed, as sequenced in a study of blood T cells in healthy people across ages. The use of a sample-barcoded 5' primer and a J-beta primer mix characterized a second PCR of roughly 7 to 11 cycles. MiXCR was run by TCRdb on the 5' RACE reads, yielding one entry per CDR3 protein. The sample lists hundreds of thousands of distinct CDR3 sequences, roughly 21% occurring once. The sample taken for sequencing was blood. These receptors all stem from a man aged 70 or older in good health.

The table lists this clonotype with a few counts. The chain uses TRBV7-9 and TRBJ2-5; weak D call: TRBD1 (5 bases). The end of the DNA aligns better with TRBJ2-7, so the J call may be wrong. CDR3 length: 14 residues. Germline lookup yields CDR1 SEHNR and CDR2 FQNEAQ (reference sequence). The CDR3 sequence: CASSPEGAPYEQYF. The CDR3, as DNA: TGTGCCAGCAGCCCCGAAGGGGCCCCCTACGAGCAGTACTTC.

This clonotype came up a few times. The rearrangement uses TRBV11-2 and TRBJ2-2, with D uncertain. From germline, CDR1 is SGHAT and CDR2 FQNNGV. Trimming stripped 5 bases from V and 0 bases from J, with 7 bases between. CDR3 length equals 14 residues. Written as DNA, the CDR3 is TGTGCCAGCAGCGAGAGGCCGAACACCGGGGAGCTGTTTTTT. The encoded protein is CASSERPNTGELFF.

The chain has TRBV14 and TRBJ2-5, with 11 positions matching TRBD1. This CDR3 has 18 amino acids. Trimming took 4 bases from V and 5 from J; bases not matched to a gene: 15. Germline V gene data show CDR1 as SGHDN and CDR2 as FVKESK. CDR3 sequence (DNA): TGTGCCAGCAGCCCACATAGGACAGGGGGCGAGCCTTGGGAGACCCAGTACTTC. Its translation is CASSPHRTGGEPWETQYF.

This chain joins TRBV12-3 or TRBV12-4 and TRBJ2-3, with 7 nucleotides matching TRBD1. V shed 3 bases and J 1 base; nucleotides not matched to a gene: 4. The CDR3 is 15 residues long. In DNA form, the CDR3 reads TGTGCCAGCAGTTTCGCAGGGGGTGGCACAGATACGCAGTATTTT. Amino acids: CASSFAGGGTDTQYF.

For the CDR3, the DNA is TGTGCCAGCAGAGAACTAGCGGGCACAGATACGCAGTATTTT. It translates to CASRELAGTDTQYF. V is TRBV6-2 or TRBV6-3 and J is TRBJ2-3, with TRBD2 matching over 8 bases. CDR3 length equals 14 residues. V lost 6 bases to trimming and J lost 1 base; unmatched junction nucleotides: 3. CDR1 is MNHEY and CDR2 is SVGEGT in the germline V gene.

This clonotype has just a few counts. V gene TRBV6-6 combines with J gene TRBJ1-6, with D tentatively TRBD1 (5 bases). V was clipped by 5 bases and J by 7 bases, with 18 bases between them. There are 16 residues in the CDR3. CDR1 MNHNY and CDR2 SVGAGI come from the germline V gene (reference sequence). CDR3 residues: CASSPTSGGVNSPLHF. The CDR3 DNA reads as TGTGCCAGCAGTCCGACATCGGGAGGGGTGAATTCACCCCTCCACTTT.

The chain links TRBV5-6 to TRBJ2-3; no definite D call. The CDR3 extends over 15 amino acids. Germline CDR1 and CDR2: SGHDT and YYEEEE. The V end was cut by 2 bases, the J end by 2 bases, with 12 bases between. The CDR3 loop reads CASSLVERVTDTQYF. The CDR3 DNA follows: TGTGCCAGCAGCTTAGTTGAGCGAGTCACAGATACGCAGTATTTT.

This clonotype was counted only a few times. This chain uses TRBV6-6 with TRBJ2-2; weak D call: TRBD1 (5 bases). This CDR3 region has 15 residues. Germline V gene lookup returns CDR1 MNHNY and CDR2 SVGAGI (reference sequence). Trimming cost V 2 bases and J 6 bases, with 13 bases left between them. CDR3 sequence reads: CASSYRGRGPGELFF. CDR3 sequence (DNA): TGTGCCAGCAGTTACCGCGGAAGGGGTCCCGGGGAGCTGTTTTTT.

This clonotype has more than one count but fewer than ten. This rearrangement joins TRBV5-1 to TRBJ2-2; TRBD2 agrees at 8 bases. V shed 4 bases and J 0 bases; nucleotides not matched to a gene: 8. CDR1 and CDR2 (germline): SGHRS, YFSETQ. The CDR3 extends over 17 amino acids. Here the CDR3 DNA reads TGCGCCAGCAGCATGAGGCGGGGGGACTCGAACACCGGGGAGCTGTTTTTT. Amino acid sequence: CASSMRRGDSNTGELFF. The full variable domain, rest sourced from reference TRBV5-1 and TRBJ2-2, is KAGVTQTPRYLIKTRGQQVTLSCSPISGHRSVSWYQQTPGQGLQFLFEYFSETQRNKGNFPGRFSGRQFSNSRSEMNVSTLELGDSALYLCASSMRRGDSNTGELFFGEGSRLTVL.

In its sample, this clonotype was seen once. The chain links TRBV6-2 or TRBV6-3 to TRBJ2-7; D might be TRBD1 or TRBD2, each matching 5 bases. CDR3 length equals 14 residues. Trimming pared 4 bases from V and 7 bases from J, leaving 17 bases between. Germline V gene lookup returns CDR1 MNHEY and CDR2 SVGEGT. This chain's CDR3 is CASSSGTLNLEQYF. CDR3 DNA sequence: TGTGCCAGCAGTTCCGGGACCCTGAATTTGGAGCAGTACTTC.

The J gene is TRBJ2-1, the V gene TRBV11-2, with D possibly being TRBD1 or TRBD2 (7 bases each). The CDR3 has 16 residues. Germline V gene lookup returns CDR1 SGHAT and CDR2 FQNNGV. Trimming pared 4 bases from V and 7 bases from J, leaving 20 bases between. The CDR3 DNA reads as TGTGCCAGCAGCTCAGGGGGGGGGAACCGAGGGAATGAGCAGTTCTTC. This encodes CASSSGGGNRGNEQFF.

This clonotype was counted only a few times. This chain links TRBV20-1 with TRBJ1-3; 8 bases match TRBD1. The V and J ends lost 6 bases and 1 base, in that order; junction bases with no gene match: 11. CDR1 is DFQATT and CDR2 is SNEGSKA in the germline V gene (reference sequence). The CDR3 has 16 amino acids. The CDR3 nucleotides read TGCAGTGCCCTCAGGCCCAACAGGGGGTCTGGAAACACCATATATTTT. Residues: CSALRPNRGSGNTIYF.

This clonotype was picked up a small number of times. The chain carries TRBV20-1 and TRBJ2-5; the match to TRBD2 covers 12 bases. CDR1 and CDR2 from the germline V gene are DFQATT and SNEGSKA (reference sequence). J was trimmed by 1 base and V by 3 bases; bases with no gene match: 3. This CDR3 comprises 15 residues. CDR3 in amino acids: CSARLAGGPQETQYF. The CDR3 DNA is TGCAGTGCTAGGCTAGCGGGAGGGCCCCAAGAGACCCAGTACTTC.

This clonotype was counted at least ten times. This chain links TRBV7-9 with TRBJ1-1; D uncertain. There are 13 residues in the CDR3. The germline gives CDR1 SEHNR, CDR2 FQNEAQ (reference sequence). V lost 2 bases and J lost 4, with 8 bases in between. CDR3 protein: CASSLSMGTEAFF. CDR3 coding DNA: TGTGCCAGCAGCTTATCAATGGGCACTGAAGCTTTCTTT.

This clonotype was observed a few times. This chain uses TRBV18 with TRBJ2-5; TRBD2 might be the D (6 bases). The J call is doubtful: the DNA matches TRBJ2-7 better. Germline CDR1 is KGHSH and CDR2 is LQKENI. This CDR3 comprises 13 residues. CDR3 residues: CASSPTRDGEQYF. The CDR3 DNA sequence: TGTGCCAGCTCACCGACTAGGGATGGCGAGCAGTACTTC.

The chain couples TRBV11-2 to TRBJ2-1; D gene uncertain. V was shortened by 1 base and J by 6 bases, with 16 bases between the two germline ends. From germline, CDR1 is SGHAT and CDR2 FQNNGV. The CDR3 runs to 16 residues. CDR3: CASSLALEGPSNEQFF. Here the CDR3 DNA reads TGTGCCAGCAGCTTAGCGCTAGAAGGGCCCTCCAATGAGCAGTTCTTC.

This rearrangement joins TRBV6-1 to TRBJ1-2; a weak D match, TRBD1 (5 bases). From germline, CDR1 is MNHNS and CDR2 SASEGT. The CDR3 is 13 amino acids. V was pared by 1 base and J by 4 bases, with 7 bases between. The CDR3 DNA reads TGTGCCAGCAGTGAAGACAGGTTCTATGGCTACACCTTC. Translation gives CASSEDRFYGYTF.

The J gene is TRBJ2-5, the V gene TRBV9; the match to TRBD2 covers 11 bases. Germline trimming cut 3 bases from V and 5 bases from J; bases unmatched to any gene: 15. This CDR3 region has 18 residues. The V gene's germline CDR1 is SGDLS and CDR2 YYNGEE. CDR3 amino acids: CASSAASGRSVFGETQYF. CDR3 sequence (DNA): TGTGCCAGCAGCGCCGCTAGCGGGAGGTCTGTGTTCGGGGAGACCCAGTACTTC.

The table lists this clonotype with a few counts. V usage is TRBV7-2 and J usage is TRBJ2-2; 10 nucleotides line up with TRBD2. J was trimmed by 7 bases and V by 5 bases; bases with no gene match: 10. This CDR3 is 16 amino acids long. Germline CDR1 SGHTA, CDR2 FQGNSA. CDR3 residues: CASSPRGTSVNGELFF. CDR3 DNA: TGTGCCAGCAGCCCTAGAGGGACTAGCGTTAACGGGGAGCTGTTTTTT.

This clonotype was counted between two and nine times. The rearrangement uses TRBV20-1 and TRBJ1-5, with D possibly being TRBD1 (5 bases). The germline CDR1 and CDR2 sequences are DFQATT and SNEGSKA (reference sequence). V was trimmed by 5 bases and J by 3 bases, leaving 17 bases between them. This CDR3 contains 15 residues. CDR3 residues: CSALGRGGNNQPQHF. Here the CDR3 DNA reads TGCAGTGCTTTGGGAAGGGGAGGAAACAATCAGCCCCAGCATTTT.

The rearrangement uses TRBV27 and TRBJ2-3, with 7 positions matching TRBD2. J was trimmed by 2 bases and V by 6 bases; bases with no gene match: 11. CDR3 length: 16 residues. Germline V gives CDR1 MNHEY, CDR2 SMNVEV (reference sequence). The DNA of the CDR3 is TGTGCCAGCAGAGGGCTATTAGCGGGCGACACAGATACGCAGTATTTT. This translates into CASRGLLAGDTDTQYF.

V is TRBV11-2 and J is TRBJ2-3; no firm D call. The CDR3 totals 17 residues. From germline, CDR1 is SGHAT and CDR2 FQNNGV. Trimming shortened V by 7 bases and J by 1 base, and 21 bases separated the two germline ends. The CDR3 is CASTPKAGPYGTDTQYF. The DNA of the CDR3 is TGTGCCAGCACCCCTAAGGCTGGGCCCTACGGCACAGATACGCAGTATTTT.

This rearrangement joins TRBV4-3 to TRBJ2-7, with D tentatively TRBD2 (6 bases). This CDR3 contains 15 residues. Trimming took off 3 bases at V and 3 bases at J, with 15 bases between the two ends. Germline lookup yields CDR1 LGHNA and CDR2 YSLEER. The CDR3 region is CASSQDHASVYEQYF. The CDR3 coding sequence is TGCGCCAGCAGCCAGGACCACGCTAGCGTCTACGAGCAGTACTTC.

CDR3 protein: CASSLGLEGPYNEQFF. The CDR3 coding sequence is TGTGCCAGCAGCTTAGGCCTAGAAGGGCCCTACAATGAGCAGTTCTTC. This chain joins TRBV7-8 and TRBJ2-1, with D unresolved. Germline V gene data show CDR1 as SGHVS and CDR2 as FQNEAQ. V lost 1 base to trimming and J lost 2 bases, with 12 bases between them. This CDR3 contains 16 residues.

This clonotype turned up a few times. The V gene is TRBV4-3, the J gene TRBJ2-5; TRBD1 matches 11 bases. The CDR3 consists of 16 residues. CDR1 is LGHNA, CDR2 YSLEER, per germline. Germline trimming cut 1 base from V and 2 bases from J; bases unmatched to any gene: 3. DNA of the CDR3: TGCGCCAGCAGCCAAGCCTGGGACAGGGGGCAAGAGACCCAGTACTTC. It encodes CASSQAWDRGQETQYF.